The 19 T cell receptor beta chains given below trace back to one sample, sequenced in a study of human thymus T cells. Generated by immunoSEQ multiplex PCR, the TCRdb table keeps only in-frame clones and is missing some. The sample records about 60,000 clones, 90% to 95% being singletons. Sequences were obtained from blood. The receptor source for this set is a boy in the first two years of life with a congenital heart defect but otherwise immunologically healthy.

The rearrangement joins TRBV2 to TRBJ2-7; 8 bases map to TRBD1. Germline CDR1 SNHLY, CDR2 FYNNEI. This CDR3 is 13 amino acids long. The junction had 8 bases not matched to a gene; V was cut back by 5 bases and J by 8 bases. The CDR3 protein is CASSSGQGYKQYF. CDR3 bases: TGTGCCAGCAGTTCTGGACAGGGTTATAAGCAGTACTTC.

This chain connects TRBV4-1 to TRBJ2-3; no firm D call. V was pared by 4 bases and J by 4 bases, with 9 bases between. This CDR3 has 13 residues. Germline CDR1 reads MGHRA; CDR2 reads YSYEKL. CDR3 nucleotides: TGCGCCAGCAGCCCGCCTCCCCCAGATACGCAGTATTTT. It is translated as CASSPPPPDTQYF.

This clone was picked up a small number of times. The V and J genes are TRBV4-2 and TRBJ2-7; 12 positions agree with TRBD2. The CDR3 is made up of 16 amino acids. The junction had 6 bases not matched to a gene; V was cut back by 3 bases and J by 3 bases. Per germline, CDR1 LGHNA and CDR2 YNFKEQ. CDR3 sequence: CASSHGTSGSLYEQYF. For the CDR3, the DNA is TGTGCCAGCAGCCATGGGACTAGCGGGTCCCTCTACGAGCAGTACTTC.

The chain combines TRBV28 with TRBJ1-1, with 7 bases identical to TRBD1. Germline V lookup: CDR1 MDHEN, CDR2 SYDVKM. CDR3 length equals 16 residues. Trimming cost V 0 bases and J 4 bases; bases outside gene matches: 8. The CDR3 DNA reads TGTGCCAGCAGTTTATGGAGTCAGGGGGGCGGCACTGAAGCTTTCTTT. Translation gives CASSLWSQGGGTEAFF.

As to this clone: In the same sample, other DNA sequences code for this CDR3. This chain uses TRBV6-5 with TRBJ1-6, with 7 bases lining up with TRBD1. Germline values: CDR1 MNHEY, CDR2 SVGAGI. There are 14 residues in the CDR3. V lost 2 bases and J lost 7; bases outside the gene matches: 2. The CDR3 nucleotides are TGTGCCAGCAGTTACCAGGGGGGCAATTCACCCCTCCACTTT. This sequence encodes CASSYQGGNSPLHF.

The rearrangement links TRBV6-6 to TRBJ2-1; D may be TRBD2 (6 bases). V gave up 4 bases and J gave up 5 bases, with 15 bases separating them. Germline CDR1 reads MNHNY; CDR2 reads SVGAGI (reference sequence). This CDR3 has 15 residues. The CDR3 loop is CASSSPPTSNNEQFF. CDR3 nucleotides: TGTGCCAGCAGTTCCCCCCCGACTAGTAACAATGAGCAGTTCTTC.

V gene TRBV10-3 combines with J gene TRBJ2-3; D ambiguous. V was trimmed by 3 bases and J by 1 base, leaving 5 bases between them. The CDR3 runs 13 residues. The V gene's germline CDR1 is ENHRY and CDR2 SYGVKD. Written as DNA, the CDR3 is TGTGCCATCAGTGAAAGCGGCACAGATACGCAGTATTTT. Its protein product is CAISESGTDTQYF.

The chain has TRBV2 and TRBJ1-1; D is ambiguous. Per germline, CDR1 SNHLY and CDR2 FYNNEI. V was trimmed by 6 bases and J by 3 bases, leaving 17 bases between them. The CDR3 covers 15 residues. As DNA, the CDR3 is TGTGCCAGCAGGGAATTCTGGGAGTCGGACACTGAAGCTTTCTTT. Encoded protein: CASREFWESDTEAFF.

This chain connects TRBV6-5 to TRBJ2-7, with TRBD1 matching over 11 bases. Trimming took 3 bases from V and 4 from J; bases not matched to a gene: 5. CDR3 length: 15 residues. Germline CDR1 MNHEY, CDR2 SVGAGI. The CDR3 here is CASSYRDRGWYEQYF. The CDR3 bases are TGTGCCAGCAGTTATCGGGACAGGGGGTGGTACGAGCAGTACTTC.

The chain links TRBV19 to TRBJ2-5; D tentatively reads TRBD1 or TRBD2 (5 bases each). The CDR3 runs to 14 residues. Looked up from germline, CDR1 is LNHDA and CDR2 is SQIVND (reference sequence). Trimming removed 9 bases at V and 2 bases at J, with 16 bases between. This chain's CDR3 is CASRGVAGQETQYF. DNA of the CDR3: TGTGCCAGCAGAGGGGTGGCAGGGCAAGAGACCCAGTACTTC.

The V gene is TRBV7-9, the J gene TRBJ2-5, with TRBD1 identical over 7 bases. The J segment lost 3 bases and the V segment lost 7 bases, leaving 11 bases of the junction unmatched. This CDR3 spans 15 amino acids. The V gene's germline CDR1 is SEHNR and CDR2 FQNEAQ (reference sequence). The CDR3 nucleotides read TGTGCCAGCACCACCCTACCGGGACAGAAAGAGACCCAGTACTTC. Translated, it gives CASTTLPGQKETQYF.

V usage is TRBV19 and J usage is TRBJ1-2; TRBD1 might be the D (5 bases). The ends were cut back, 5 bases at V and 2 bases at J, with 12 bases in the middle. The CDR3 is made up of 14 amino acids. CDR1 and CDR2 (germline): LNHDA, SQIVND (reference sequence). The CDR3 region has the DNA TGTGCCAGTAGTCTCGGGACGGCGAACTATGGCTACACCTTC. Its protein product is CASSLGTANYGYTF.

The chain has TRBV7-9 and TRBJ2-1; 9 bases line up with TRBD2. CDR3 length: 12 amino acids. The V and J ends lost 6 bases and 10 bases, in that order; junction bases with no gene match: 4. In germline, CDR1 is SEHNR, CDR2 FQNEAQ (reference sequence). The CDR3 protein is CASRHLAGEQFF. The CDR3 DNA follows: TGTGCCAGCAGGCACCTAGCGGGGGAGCAGTTCTTC.

The V gene is TRBV29-1, the J gene TRBJ1-2, with a weak D call TRBD1 (5 bases). CDR1 SQVTM and CDR2 ANQGSEA come from the germline V gene. The CDR3 is made up of 13 amino acids. Trimming took 6 bases from V and 4 from J, leaving 15 bases between them. The CDR3 DNA reads TGCAGCGTGCGACAGCTCTCGGGCTATGGCTACACCTTC. Its translation: CSVRQLSGYGYTF. The full variable domain, its missing parts supplied by reference TRBV29-1 and TRBJ1-2, is SAVISQKPSRDICQRGTSLTIQCQVDSQVTMMFWYRQQPGQSLTLIATANQGSEATYESGFVIDKFPISRPNLTFSTLTVSNMSPEDSSIYLCSVRQLSGYGYTFGSGTRLTVV.

J is TRBJ2-3 and V is TRBV7-2; D is unresolved. This CDR3 contains 16 residues. The V gene's germline CDR1 is SGHTA and CDR2 FQGNSA. V lost 1 base and J 1 base, leaving 12 bases between the germline ends. CDR3 region: CASSLVPRWGTDTQYF. The CDR3, as DNA: TGTGCCAGCAGCTTAGTCCCCCGATGGGGCACAGATACGCAGTATTTT.

V and J are TRBV13 and TRBJ2-3; the D gene is possibly TRBD1 (6 bases). CDR1 and CDR2 (germline): PRHDT, FYEKMQ (reference sequence). Trimming shortened V by 5 bases and J by 3 bases, and 18 bases separated the two germline ends. CDR3 length equals 16 residues. The CDR3 coding sequence is TGTGCCAGCAGCGTCAGGGGAAGTAGGAGGACAGATACGCAGTATTTT. Residues: CASSVRGSRRTDTQYF.

The rearrangement links TRBV4-2 to TRBJ2-2, with D uncertain. Trimming shortened V by 4 bases and J by 1 base, and 19 bases separated the two germline ends. In germline, CDR1 is LGHNA, CDR2 YNFKEQ. The CDR3 runs 18 residues. CDR3 DNA: TGTGCCAGCAGCCTCAACGGTATAGTCTCGAAGAACACCGGGGAGCTGTTTTTT. Its translation is CASSLNGIVSKNTGELFF.

This clone was seen just once. The chain carries TRBV30 and TRBJ2-3, with D possibly matching TRBD1 (6 bases). CDR1 and CDR2 (germline): GTSNPN, SVGIG (reference sequence). The V gene lost 7 bases and the J gene lost 1 base, with 24 bases spanning the gap. The CDR3 is 17 residues long. CDR3 residues: CASQKGDRELGTDTQYF. The CDR3 DNA sequence: TGTGCCTCCCAAAAGGGGGATCGCGAGTTGGGCACAGATACGCAGTATTTT.

In this sample, this clone turned up once. This chain joins TRBV2 and TRBJ1-1; D call uncertain. The CDR3 spans 14 residues. CDR1 SNHLY and CDR2 FYNNEI come from the germline V gene. Trimming took off 5 bases at V and 1 base at J, with 11 bases between the two ends. The CDR3 region is CASSWGSPNTEAFF. CDR3 in DNA: TGTGCCAGCAGTTGGGGATCTCCGAACACTGAAGCTTTCTTT.